The 11 T cell receptor beta chains below all came from one sample that was sequenced in a study of T-cell reconstitution after alpha-beta-depleted transplantation in children. Whole-study results and caveats: Newly made T cells mostly supplied T-cell counts and diversity one year after transplant.

The authors prepared the TCRbeta library with unique molecular identifiers. TCRdb re-analysed the PCR reads in MiXCR, keeping a single row per CDR3 protein. The sample comprises fewer than 350,000 distinct CDR3 sequences, 7.5% to 9% of which are singletons, and approximately 9.6% rests with the top ten. The antigens of these receptors remain unknown. The sample here was peripheral blood, taken 360 days after TCRalphabeta/CD19-depleted stem cell transplant. The receptor source for this set is a female patient aged 2 to 10 who had a stem cell transplant for Fanconi anemia, so the T cells may come from the graft donor.

J is TRBJ1-5 and V is TRBV18; the D is unclear. Trimming left V 6 bases short and J 0 bases short, with 15 bases between. The germline gives CDR1 KGHSH, CDR2 LQKENI. The CDR3 covers 16 residues. The CDR3 sequence: CASSLQPLYSNQPQHF. The CDR3 DNA follows: TGTGCCAGCTCGCTACAGCCTCTCTATAGCAATCAGCCCCAGCATTTT.

The sample holds many counts of this clonotype. The rearrangement uses TRBV4-2 and TRBJ2-3, with 7 bases lining up with TRBD2. Germline loops: CDR1 LGHNA, CDR2 YNFKEQ. This CDR3 spans 15 amino acids. J gave up 7 bases and V 1 base, and 8 bases lay outside the gene matches. CDR3 nucleotides: TGTGCCAGCAGCCAAGGTCGGCAGGGAGGGAATACGCAGTATTTT. This codes for CASSQGRQGGNTQYF.

This clonotype has ten or more counts. The chain has TRBV9 and TRBJ2-3; unclear D gene. The V end lost 0 bases, the J end lost 2 bases, and 10 bases lay between the germline ends. Germline values: CDR1 SGDLS, CDR2 YYNGEE. This CDR3 region has 15 residues. CDR3 in DNA: TGTGCCAGCAGCGTAGGCTCTAGAAACACAGATACGCAGTATTTT. This codes for CASSVGSRNTDTQYF.

This chain connects TRBV9 to TRBJ1-3; no definite D call. The CDR3 spans 14 residues. Germline V gives CDR1 SGDLS, CDR2 YYNGEE. Trimming took 3 bases from V and 2 from J, leaving 9 bases between them. The CDR3 DNA sequence: TGTGCCAGCAGCGCACAGCCAACTGGAAACACCATATATTTT. It translates to CASSAQPTGNTIYF.

This clonotype was picked up many times. The chain has TRBV7-9 and TRBJ2-1; no reliable D call. V was cut by 3 bases and J by 2 bases, with 14 bases left in between. CDR3 length: 16 amino acids. Germline CDR1 reads SEHNR; CDR2 reads FQNEAQ (reference sequence). The CDR3 coding sequence is TGTGCCAGCAGCTTGGTTGATCCCAGGACCTACAATGAGCAGTTCTTC. Amino acid sequence: CASSLVDPRTYNEQFF.

The DNA of the CDR3 is TGTGCCAGCAGCTGGGGTCGGTCCGAGGCCATGGGAAGGGAGCAGTACGTC. Its translation: CASSWGRSEAMGREQYV. The rearrangement uses TRBV5-6 and TRBJ2-7; unclear D gene. Germline assignment: CDR1 SGHDT and CDR2 YYEEEE. Deletions cut 3 bases from V and 7 bases from J, with 26 bases between. CDR3 size: 17 residues.

The V call is TRBV25-1, the J call TRBJ1-2; 7 positions match TRBD1. Germline values: CDR1 MGHDK, CDR2 SYGVNS. The CDR3 consists of 16 residues. V shed 2 bases and J 3 bases; nucleotides not matched to a gene: 9. The CDR3 nucleotides read TGTGCCAGCAGTGAAGAAGAACAGGGGCCCCACTATGGCTACACCTTC. Translated: CASSEEEQGPHYGYTF.

This clonotype occurred many times. This sequence joins TRBV3-1 and TRBJ2-2; 10 positions match TRBD2. Germline CDR1 and CDR2: LGHDT and YNNKEL (reference sequence). The CDR3 has 16 residues. With 3 bases clipped from V and 3 bases from J, the junction kept 4 bases outside the gene matches. CDR3 protein: CASSQRSGRDTGELFF. CDR3 bases: TGTGCCAGCAGCCAGAGGAGCGGGAGGGACACCGGGGAGCTGTTTTTT.

This clonotype was picked up a small number of times. V is TRBV6-2 or TRBV6-3 and J is TRBJ2-5; 7 nucleotides agree with TRBD2. The CDR3 runs 14 residues. Germline-derived CDR1 and CDR2 are MNHEY and SVGEGT. J lost 4 bases, V lost 5 bases, and 7 bases had no gene match. The CDR3 sequence is CASSTRRGSETQYF. For the CDR3, the DNA is TGTGCCAGCAGTACGCGGCGGGGGTCAGAGACCCAGTACTTC.

This clonotype was found many times. This CDR3 reads CAISESGTAFYEQYF. CDR3 DNA sequence: TGTGCCATCAGTGAGTCGGGGACAGCCTTCTACGAGCAGTACTTC. This rearrangement joins TRBV10-3 to TRBJ2-7; 7 bases are shared with TRBD1. Per the germline V gene, CDR1 is ENHRY and CDR2 is SYGVKD. After removal of 0 bases from V and 3 bases from J, the junction contained 5 bases not matched to a gene. The CDR3 spans 15 residues.

The rearrangement joins TRBV18 to TRBJ2-2, with D possibly TRBD1 on 6 matching bases. The CDR3 extends over 14 amino acids. Germline CDR1 is KGHSH and CDR2 is LQKENI. V was cut by 1 base and J by 3 bases, with 6 bases left in between. The CDR3 region has the DNA TGTGCCAGCTCACCACGACAGGACACCGGGGAGCTGTTTTTT. This translates into CASSPRQDTGELFF.